The 7 T cell receptor beta chains listed next were all sequenced from one sample in a study of Graves' ophthalmopathy and Graves' hyperthyroidism. The TCR beta CDR3 regions underwent amplification from RNA transcripts. The library came from an HTBI-primed first-round RT-PCR and a second-round multiplex PCR. Using its own MiXCR run on the multiplex PCR reads, TCRdb lists one record per CDR3 protein. This sample has 740,000 or so distinct CDR3 sequences; 35% to 50% occur once, and the top ten carry 44%. Sequences were obtained from peripheral blood. All receptors derive from an adult man with Graves' ophthalmopathy.

This clonotype has more than one count but fewer than ten. This chain connects TRBV7-9 to TRBJ1-2, with D possibly TRBD1 on 5 matching bases. Germline lookup yields CDR1 SEHNR and CDR2 FQNEAQ (reference sequence). Trimming shortened V by 11 bases and J by 2 bases, and 15 bases separated the two germline ends. This CDR3 is built from 13 residues. The CDR3 bases are TGTGCCTGGAGTCCGGGGCTGAACTATGGCTACACCTTC. Protein product: CAWSPGLNYGYTF. Based on the CDR3 plus reference TRBV7-9 and TRBJ1-2, the full variable domain is DTGVSQNPRHKITKRGQNVTFRCDPISEHNRLYWYRQTLGQGPEFLTYFQNEAQLEKSRLLSDRFSAERPKGSFSTLEIQRTEQGDSAMYLCAWSPGLNYGYTFGSGTRLTVV.

This sequence joins TRBV20-1 and TRBJ1-5, with a tentative D call TRBD1 (6 bases). Germline CDR1 and CDR2: DFQATT and SNEGSKA (reference sequence). The germline V and J ends were trimmed by 6 bases and 5 bases, with 11 bases remaining between them. There are 12 residues in the CDR3. CDR3 amino acids: CSAGHRDQPQHF. The CDR3 nucleotides are TGCAGTGCGGGACACCGAGATCAGCCCCAGCATTTT.

In this sample, this clonotype turned up many times. The chain carries TRBV7-2 and TRBJ1-5; a possible D gene is TRBD1 (5 bases). The CDR3 totals 18 residues. V shed 5 bases and J shed 0 bases, with 20 bases lying between them. Looked up from germline, CDR1 is SGHTA and CDR2 is FQGNSA. The CDR3 loop reads CASSLKHGAGYSNQPQHF. The CDR3, as DNA: TGTGCCAGCAGCCTCAAACATGGGGCTGGGTATAGCAATCAGCCCCAGCATTTT.

The CDR3 sequence is CASSASDVRGQWASYEQYF. The CDR3 DNA is TGTGCCAGCAGTGCTAGTGATGTTAGGGGCCAGTGGGCCTCCTACGAGCAGTACTTC. The chain uses TRBV2 and TRBJ2-7; possibly TRBD1 for D (5 bases). Germline CDR1 SNHLY, CDR2 FYNNEI. The CDR3 extends over 19 amino acids. V was cut by 4 bases and J by 0 bases, with 25 bases left in between.

This chain uses TRBV5-1 with TRBJ2-5; 8 bases agree with TRBD1. Trimming removed 7 bases from V and 3 bases from J; junction bases left unmatched: 2. Germline V gene data show CDR1 as SGHRS and CDR2 as YFSETQ. The CDR3 is made up of 12 amino acids. The CDR3 region is CASRGQEETQYF. The CDR3 coding sequence is TGCGCCAGCCGGGGACAGGAAGAGACCCAGTACTTC.

V and J are TRBV25-1 and TRBJ2-2; TRBD2 might be the D (7 bases). The V and J ends lost 6 bases and 7 bases respectively, with 18 bases between them. The CDR3 length is 15 residues. Per the germline V gene, CDR1 is MGHDK and CDR2 is SYGVNS. This CDR3 reads CASRPGWGGDGELFF. In DNA form, the CDR3 reads TGTGCCAGCAGACCGGGCTGGGGGGGCGACGGGGAGCTGTTTTTT.

This clonotype was observed a handful of times. J is TRBJ1-4 and V is TRBV4-1, with no clear D. Germline values: CDR1 MGHRA, CDR2 YSYEKL. The V gene lost 4 bases and the J gene lost 7 bases, with 13 bases spanning the gap. This CDR3 has 14 amino acids. CDR3 nucleotide sequence: TGCGCCAGCAGCCTTTTAGGTGGCGGTGAAAAACTGTTTTTT. It specifies CASSLLGGGEKLFF.